A selection of T cell receptor beta chains follows, all from one sample in a study of CD8+ T cells in alopecia areata. Method: immunoSEQ multiplex PCR; TCRdb's copy keeps in-frame clones and lacks some. The top ten clones hold 11% of a sample with about 5,500 clones, approximately 60% of them seen once. This material consisted of skin, taken at week 0. These receptors came from a human donor with alopecia areata. Both conserved end residues are part of each CDR3. The D gene is left open where the match is weak. A clone size is listed for some rows: how often the clone was seen (once, few, many), or a class if it is expanded.

v_gene	abundance	j_gene	d_gene	CDR3nt	CDR3aa
TRBV6-5	few	TRBJ2-2	-	-	CASSSSQGGTGELFF
TRBV4-2	-	TRBJ2-3	-	TGTGCCAGCAGCCAAGAGGCGGGTACGCAGTATTTT	CASSQEAGTQYF
TRBV7-2	-	TRBJ2-7	-	TGTGCCAGCAGCTTAGTCGCTAGCAGCTACGAGCAGTACTTC	CASSLVASSYEQYF
TRBV7-9	-	TRBJ2-3	-	TGTGCCAGCAGCCCCACAGATACGCAGTATTTT	CASSPTDTQYF
TRBV5-2	-	TRBJ1-6	-	TGCGCCAGCAGCCAACTGAATTCACCCCTCCACTTT	CASSQLNSPLHF
TRBV7-9	-	TRBJ2-4	-	TGTGCCAGCAGCCCAGGGGTCGGCGGGCAAAACATTCAGTACTTC	CASSPGVGGQNIQYF
TRBV25-1	few	TRBJ1-5	-	TGTGCCAGCAGTGAGACAGGTTGGAGCCAGCCCCAGCATTTT	CASSETGWSQPQHF
TRBV7-1	-	TRBJ2-5	-	TGTGCCAGCAGCTTGGGCTCAGGGCTTCAGGAGTACTTC	CASSLGSGLQEYF
TRBV13	-	TRBJ2-1	TRBD2	TGTGCCAGCAGCCTTTTGCGAGAGCGGGGGGTTGATGCTGAGCAGTTCTTC	CASSLLRERGVDAEQFF
TRBV5-1	-	TRBJ2-3	TRBD2	TGCGCCAGCAGCATGGGACTAGCGAGGGCAGATACGCAGTATTTT	CASSMGLARADTQYF
TRBV6-5	-	TRBJ2-5	TRBD1	TGTGCCAGCAGCCCAGGGGGATTCCAAGAGACCCAGTACTTC	CASSPGGFQETQYF
TRBV5-1	-	TRBJ2-2	TRBD1	TGCGCCTGCAGCGTATCGACAGGGGGCCGTACCGGGGAGCTGTTTTTT	CACSVSTGGRTGELFF
TRBV10-1	-	TRBJ2-7	-	TGCGCCAGCAGTGAGTCCCCACAGACACCCACCTACGAGCAGTACTTC	CASSESPQTPTYEQYF
TRBV18	-	TRBJ2-2	-	TGTGCCAGCTCACCAGGGTCGGGCACCGGGGAGCTGTTTTTT	CASSPGSGTGELFF
TRBV11-2	-	TRBJ1-2	-	TGTGCCAGCAGCCCCGAACAGGGAGGCGATGGCTACACCTTC	CASSPEQGGDGYTF
TRBV6-5	-	TRBJ1-3	-	TGTGCCAGCAGTGGCAGGGTTGGAAACACCATATATTTT	CASSGRVGNTIYF
TRBV15	few	TRBJ1-1	-	TGTGCCACCCCCCGCTTTGGGGAGGACACTGAAGCTTTCTTT	CATPRFGEDTEAFF
TRBV27	once	TRBJ1-1	-	TGTGCCAGCAGTTCTATCTCGGGGTTAAAGTCGAGGGCTTTCTTT	CASSSISGLKSRAFF
TRBV7-2	once	TRBJ1-1	-	TGTGCCAGCAGCTTTGGGGCATACAGGAGCGGATACACTGAAGCTTTCTTT	CASSFGAYRSGYTEAFF
TRBV6-1	-	TRBJ1-5	TRBD1	TGTGCCAGCGGGACAGCAAGCAATCAGCCCCAGCATTTT	CASGTASNQPQHF
TRBV5-4	-	TRBJ2-6	TRBD1	TGTGCCAGCAGCGTCCGGGACAGGGGAACTGGGGCCAACGTCCTGACTTTC	CASSVRDRGTGANVLTF
TRBV30	-	TRBJ1-4	TRBD1	TGTGCCTGGAGTGGACAGGGGACAACTAATGAAAAACTGTTTTTT	CAWSGQGTTNEKLFF
TRBV27	few	TRBJ1-5	-	TGTGCCAGCAGTCCCCTTGGTCAGCCCCAGCATTTT	CASSPLGQPQHF
TRBV2	-	TRBJ1-2	-	TGTGCCAGCAGTGACAGCACGTATGGCTACACCTTC	CASSDSTYGYTF
TRBV7-9	-	TRBJ1-6	TRBD1	TGTGCCAGCAGCCCAAGGACAGGGGGCGTAGATAATTCACCCCTCCACTTT	CASSPRTGGVDNSPLHF
TRBV6-1	-	TRBJ2-3	TRBD2	TGTGCCAGCAGTGAAGAACTACGGGGGGGATACCTTGATACGCAGTATTTT	CASSEELRGGYLDTQYF
TRBV19	-	TRBJ2-7	-	TGTGCCAGTAGTATAGCGGTTTCCTACGAGCAGTACTTC	CASSIAVSYEQYF
TRBV7-9	-	TRBJ2-1	TRBD2	TGTGCCAGCAGCCTACTAGCGGGGAACAATGAGCAGTTCTTC	CASSLLAGNNEQFF
TRBV9	few	TRBJ2-3	TRBD2	TGTGCCAGCAGCCCCAGACTAGCGGTCACAGATACGCAGTATTTT	CASSPRLAVTDTQYF
TRBV11-3	-	TRBJ1-2	-	TGTGCCAGCAGCTTAGGACAGGACTATGGCTACACCTTC	CASSLGQDYGYTF
TRBV30	-	TRBJ1-2	-	TGTGCCTGGAGTGGAAGAGGGACGGGGATTCGTGGCTACACCTTC	CAWSGRGTGIRGYTF
TRBV4-1	large	TRBJ2-5	-	TGCGCCAGCAGCCAAGGCGGACAAGAGACCCAGTACTTC	CASSQGGQETQYF
TRBV6-1	-	TRBJ2-7	-	TGTGCCAGCACCCCCATCGGGGAGACCTACGAGCAGTACTTC	CASTPIGETYEQYF
TRBV27	few	TRBJ1-2	-	TGTGCCAGCAGTGTCCGGGGGGATAGAAACTATGGCTACACCTTC	CASSVRGDRNYGYTF
TRBV5-1	-	TRBJ2-5	-	TGCGCCAGCAGCCGACTATGGGACCCGGCGGCCCAGTACTTC	CASSRLWDPAAQYF
TRBV9	-	TRBJ1-2	TRBD1	TGTGCCAGCAGCTACATCAGGGGGTGGTTTGCCGGGCATGTCTATGGCTACACCTTC	CASSYIRGWFAGHVYGYTF
TRBV15	-	TRBJ1-2	-	TGTGCCACCAGCAGAGGAGGGGCTGTTGGCTACACCTTC	CATSRGGAVGYTF
TRBV4-2	-	TRBJ2-4	-	TGTGCCAGCAGCCAAGATTGGGGGGCCAAAAACATTCAGTACTTC	CASSQDWGAKNIQYF
TRBV6-1	-	TRBJ2-7	TRBD2	TGTGCCAGCAGTGACCAGGGAGGGTGGTCCTACGAGCAGTACTTC	CASSDQGGWSYEQYF
TRBV4-2	-	TRBJ2-3	TRBD1	TGTGCCAGCAGCCAAGGAGGGGGCCGGGGAGATACGCAGTATTTT	CASSQGGGRGDTQYF
TRBV2	-	TRBJ1-6	-	TGTGCCAGCAGTGACGCAGGATCTAATTCACCCCTCCACTTT	CASSDAGSNSPLHF
TRBV4-1	once	TRBJ2-3	TRBD2	TGCGCCAGCAGCCAATCCCGGACTAGTCCAGATACGCAGTATTTT	CASSQSRTSPDTQYF
TRBV5-5	-	TRBJ2-3	-	TGTGCCAGCAGCCCCAGGGACTCCTTTACGCATACGCAGTATTTT	CASSPRDSFTHTQYF
TRBV2	few	TRBJ1-5	TRBD1	TGTGCCATTCGGACAGGAAATCAGCCCCAGCATTTT	CAIRTGNQPQHF
TRBV6-6	-	TRBJ1-1	TRBD1	TGTGCCAGCAGTTGGGGACAGACGAACACTGAAGCTTTCTTT	CASSWGQTNTEAFF
TRBV18	-	TRBJ1-5	-	TGTGCCAGCTCACCTAAAGGGGCGATACAGCAGCCCCAGCATTTT	CASSPKGAIQQPQHF
TRBV29-1	-	TRBJ2-3	-	TGCAGCGTTGAAAGGCTAGATACGCAGTATTTT	CSVERLDTQYF
TRBV5-1	once	TRBJ2-3	-	TGCGCCAGCAGCTTCAGGCATAGAAACACCGACACAGATACGCAGTATTTT	CASSFRHRNTDTDTQYF
TRBV2	-	TRBJ1-2	-	TGTGCCAGCAGAAACTATGGCTACACCTTC	CASRNYGYTF
TRBV5-1	-	TRBJ1-5	-	TGCGCCAGCAGCTTAGGGGGGAGCAATCAGCCCCAGCATTTT	CASSLGGSNQPQHF
TRBV6-6	-	TRBJ2-5	-	TGTGCCAGCAGTGCGCCTGAGTTATTAGGAGAGCAGTACTTC	CASSAPELLGEQYF